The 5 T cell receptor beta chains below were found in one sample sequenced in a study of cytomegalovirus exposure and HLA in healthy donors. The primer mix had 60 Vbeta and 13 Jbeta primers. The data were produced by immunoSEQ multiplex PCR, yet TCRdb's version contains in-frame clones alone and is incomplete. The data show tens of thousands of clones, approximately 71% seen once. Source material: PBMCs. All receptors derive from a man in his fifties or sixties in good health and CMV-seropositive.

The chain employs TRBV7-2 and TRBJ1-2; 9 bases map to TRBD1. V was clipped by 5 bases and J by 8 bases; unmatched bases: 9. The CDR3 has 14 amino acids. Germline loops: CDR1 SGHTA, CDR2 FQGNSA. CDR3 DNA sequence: TGTGCCAGCAGCCCCGGGATGGGACAGGGCGGCTACACCTTC. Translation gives CASSPGMGQGGYTF.

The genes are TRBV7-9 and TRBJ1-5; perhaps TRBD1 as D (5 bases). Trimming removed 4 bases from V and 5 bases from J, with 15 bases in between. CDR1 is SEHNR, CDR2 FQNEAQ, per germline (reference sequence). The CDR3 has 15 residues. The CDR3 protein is CASSSSDTYDQPQHF. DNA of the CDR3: TGTGCCAGCAGCTCCTCGGACACCTATGATCAGCCCCAGCATTTT.

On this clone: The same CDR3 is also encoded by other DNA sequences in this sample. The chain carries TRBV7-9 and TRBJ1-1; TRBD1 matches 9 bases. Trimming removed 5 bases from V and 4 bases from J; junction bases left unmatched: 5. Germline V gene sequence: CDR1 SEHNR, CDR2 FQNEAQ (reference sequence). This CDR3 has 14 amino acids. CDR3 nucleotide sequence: TGTGCCAGCAGCCCCATGGGACAGGGCACTGAAGCTTTCTTT. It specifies CASSPMGQGTEAFF.

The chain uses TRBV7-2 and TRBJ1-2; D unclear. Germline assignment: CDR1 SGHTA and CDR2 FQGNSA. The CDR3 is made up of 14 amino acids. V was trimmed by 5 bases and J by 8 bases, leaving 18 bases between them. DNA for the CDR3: TGTGCCAGCAGCCACCCCGGGAGGGAAAAGGGCTACACCTTC. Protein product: CASSHPGREKGYTF.

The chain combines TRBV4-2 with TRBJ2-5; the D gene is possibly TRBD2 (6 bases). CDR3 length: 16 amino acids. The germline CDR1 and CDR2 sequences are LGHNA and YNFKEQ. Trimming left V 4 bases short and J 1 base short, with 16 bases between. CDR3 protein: CASSPLGERVQETQYF. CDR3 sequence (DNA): TGTGCCAGCAGCCCCCTCGGGGAGCGGGTCCAAGAGACCCAGTACTTC.